This entry lists 11 T cell receptor beta chains sequenced from one sample in a study of human T cells and chemical hapten exposure. TCRdb independently ran MiXCR on the RACE reads; one entry per CDR3 protein. The sample comprises roughly 380,000 distinct CDR3 sequences, roughly 5% of which are singletons, and approximately 2.1% rests with the top ten. Time point here: patch test 1, 2 weeks after DPC sensitization. Treatment described: therapeutic diphenylcyclopropenone sensitization with weekly scalp DPC. The sample was whole blood, taken in connection with sensitization to the hapten diphenylcyclopropenone (DPC). Receptor source: a woman in her forties or fifties with alopecia areata. Some clones in this sample may be carry-over from other donors' samples.

This clonotype was observed a few times. The V call is TRBV7-9, the J call TRBJ2-1; D ambiguous. The CDR3 runs 12 residues. Germline assignment: CDR1 SEHNR and CDR2 FQNEAQ (reference sequence). Trimming took 7 bases from V and 8 from J, leaving 12 bases between them. The CDR3 is CASTTSADEQFF. DNA of the CDR3: TGTGCCAGCACCACCTCCGCTGATGAGCAGTTCTTC.

The rearrangement uses TRBV6-2 or TRBV6-3 and TRBJ1-2; tentative D call: TRBD1 (5 bases). Germline lookup yields CDR1 MNHEY and CDR2 SVGEGT. The CDR3 runs to 13 residues. Deletions cut 8 bases from V and 3 bases from J, with 13 bases between. CDR3 sequence reads: CASGGLSHYGYTF. The CDR3 DNA reads as TGTGCCAGCGGGGGACTCTCACACTATGGCTACACCTTC.

A few counts support this clonotype. CDR3 loop: CSAPGGGGEQYF. CDR3 nucleotides: TGCAGTGCCCCTGGCGGGGGAGGAGAGCAGTACTTC. This rearrangement joins TRBV20-1 to TRBJ2-7; 7 bases line up with TRBD2. V lost 6 bases, J lost 7 bases, and 9 bases stayed unmatched. Germline CDR1 DFQATT, CDR2 SNEGSKA (reference sequence). This CDR3 region has 12 residues.

This clonotype was detected a few times. As DNA, the CDR3 is TGTGCCAGCAGCTTAGGGTTATTGGCTGAGCAGTTCTTC. Translated: CASSLGLLAEQFF. The gene calls are TRBV13 and TRBJ2-1; D is ambiguous. V was clipped by 0 bases and J by 9 bases, with 9 bases between them. Germline CDR1 is PRHDT and CDR2 is FYEKMQ (reference sequence). This CDR3 has 13 residues. The full variable domain, completed using reference TRBV13 and TRBJ2-1, is AAGVIQSPRHLIKEKRETATLKCYPIPRHDTVYWYQQGPGQDPQFLISFYEKMQSDKGSIPDRFSAQQFSDYHSELNMSSLELGDSALYFCASSLGLLAEQFFGPGTRLTVL.

This clonotype was seen only once. A much larger clone sits a single nucleotide away, making a read error possible. This chain joins TRBV6-2 or TRBV6-3 and TRBJ2-1; TRBD2 might be the D (5 bases). There are 12 residues in the CDR3. The germline V gene encodes CDR1 MNHEY and CDR2 SVGEGT. CDR3 protein: CASSSLANVQFF. The CDR3 DNA follows: TGTGCCAGCAGTTCCCTAGCCAATGTGCAGTTCTTC.

Ten or more counts support this clonotype. The chain combines TRBV7-2 with TRBJ2-1; 13 bases align to TRBD2. The CDR3 loop spans 17 amino acids. The J segment lost 5 bases and the V segment lost 5 bases, leaving 9 bases of the junction unmatched. Germline V gene sequence: CDR1 SGHTA, CDR2 FQGNSA. CDR3 region: CASSPPRTSGSHNEQFF. In DNA form, the CDR3 reads TGTGCCAGCAGCCCACCTCGGACTAGCGGGAGTCACAATGAGCAGTTCTTC.

This clonotype was recorded many times. This chain joins TRBV12-3 or TRBV12-4 and TRBJ2-1, with D possibly being TRBD1 or TRBD2 (7 bases each). V lost 6 bases and J lost 3, with 15 bases in between. The CDR3 has 15 residues. CDR3: CASSSTGEGYNEQFF. The CDR3 DNA is TGTGCCAGCAGCTCTACAGGGGAGGGCTACAATGAGCAGTTCTTC.

This clonotype was counted ten times or more. This rearrangement joins TRBV6-2 or TRBV6-3 to TRBJ1-6; no definite D call. V shed 4 bases and J shed 9 bases, with 10 bases lying between them. The CDR3 is 13 amino acids. Per the germline V gene, CDR1 is MNHEY and CDR2 is SVGEGT. CDR3 region: CASSLMTGSPLHF. In DNA form, the CDR3 reads TGTGCCAGCAGTTTGATGACCGGTTCACCCCTCCACTTT.

V and J are TRBV20-1 and TRBJ1-6, with a tentative D call TRBD1 (5 bases). Germline V gene lookup returns CDR1 DFQATT and CDR2 SNEGSKA (reference sequence). This CDR3 is 14 amino acids long. The germline V and J ends were trimmed by 5 bases and 8 bases, with 16 bases remaining between them. CDR3 loop: CSARLGRGDSPLHF. The CDR3 DNA reads as TGCAGTGCTCGACTGGGTCGGGGGGATTCACCCCTCCACTTT.

This clonotype was seen only a few times. The CDR3 DNA reads as TGCAGCGTTGGTCTCCTTGTGCAGGCATATGAGCAGTTCTTC. Protein sequence: CSVGLLVQAYEQFF. The V and J genes are TRBV29-1 and TRBJ2-1, with D unresolved. The CDR3 length is 14 residues. V was cut by 4 bases and J by 8 bases, with 18 bases left in between. Germline values: CDR1 SQVTM, CDR2 ANQGSEA.

In its sample, this clonotype was seen many times. The chain is built from TRBV16 and TRBJ2-4; D gene unclear. CDR3 length: 12 residues. V shed 2 bases and J shed 6 bases, with 5 bases lying between them. Germline lookup yields CDR1 KGHSY and CDR2 FQNENV. The DNA of the CDR3 is TGTGCCAGCAGCCAAGCCTCAAACATTCAGTACTTC. This codes for CASSQASNIQYF.